This T cell receptor (beta chain) was identified during a study of response to subunit inactivated influenza vaccine. From the RT-PCR reads, TCRdb called clonotypes with MiXCR, one entry per CDR3 protein. Among about 570,000 distinct CDR3 sequences, 11% were seen once, and the ten largest hold approximately 9.9%. This CDR3 is built from 18 residues. V was pared by 0 bases and J by 5 bases, with 20 bases between. Germline-derived CDR1 and CDR2 are SGHDT and YYEEEE. This clonotype has just a few counts. The same sample was also studied in work on T cells expressing NK-cell markers. According to that study: 5'RACE template switching built TCR beta cDNA with unique molecular identifiers. The eight sequenced donors comprised seven who were HCMV-seropositive and one who was seronegative. The CD3+CD56-NKG2C+ fraction was also led by these clonotypes in several donors.

The V call is TRBV5-6, the J call TRBJ2-2, with a tentative D call TRBD1 (6 bases). The origin of this receptor is a man aged 45-65 years who received an inactivated influenza vaccine. The sequences come from PBMCs from blood, collected on the day of vaccination. The DNA of the CDR3 is TGTGCCAGCAGCTTGGGGATGCATTTCCAGCAGGGGACCGGGGAGCTGTTTTTT. Protein product: CASSLGMHFQQGTGELFF. The variable domain in full, completed from reference TRBV5-6 and TRBJ2-2, reads DAGVTQSPTHLIKTRGQQVTLRCSPKSGHDTVSWYQQALGQGPQFIFQYYEEEERQRGNFPDRFSGHQFPNYSSELNVNALLLGDSALYLCASSLGMHFQQGTGELFFGEGSRLTVL.